This is a list of T cell receptor beta chains from one sample in a study of blood T cell repertoires in COVID-19. Sequencing used immunoSEQ multiplex PCR; TCRdb keeps in-frame clones, though not all of them. The profile shows over 130,000 clones, around 82% of them singletons. The sample comprised peripheral blood. The receptors derive from a woman in her fifties or sixties with acute or convalescent COVID-19. The conserved cysteine and the conserved F or W are not part of the CDR3 here.

v_gene	j_gene	CDR3aa
TRBV30	TRBJ1-6	AWTLQPSPLH
TRBV7-9	TRBJ1-6	ASSSRGRGDSPLH
TRBV18	TRBJ1-2	ASSPSDSNYGYT
TRBV27	TRBJ2-7	ASSFIGGGGVYEQY
TRBV6-4	TRBJ1-1	ASSDPPDRVRTEAF
TRBV28	TRBJ2-7	ASSLWAGQGTYEQY
TRBV29-1	TRBJ2-1	SVETVSSYNEQF
TRBV7-8	TRBJ2-1	ASSLSTRDNEQF
TRBV19	TRBJ1-2	ASSYRDRVMDGYT
TRBV4-1	TRBJ2-1	ASRARVGTTYNEQF
TRBV7-8	TRBJ2-3	ASTRDRGRTDTQY
TRBV5-3	TRBJ1-4	AIGDREDEKLF
TRBV7-9	TRBJ2-7	ASSEYTGRQY
TRBV15	TRBJ2-7	ATSRELRVLSYEQY
TRBV6-2/TRBV6-3	TRBJ1-1	ASSQTWTVNEAF
TRBV11-1	TRBJ2-2	ASSLRQGASGELF
TRBV28	TRBJ2-7	ATKPDRVFYEQY
TRBV24-1	TRBJ1-1	ATSDYSRTEAF
TRBV28	TRBJ1-4	ASRFSAGGEKLF
TRBV5-5	TRBJ2-1	ASSTIAVGVVNEQF
TRBV28	TRBJ1-4	ASMEPFNEKLF
TRBV9	TRBJ2-3	ASRSGTDTQY
TRBV7-9	TRBJ2-7	ASSSPTGTAGPYEQY
TRBV7-8	TRBJ2-7	ASSLAGGREQY
TRBV7-8	TRBJ1-1	ASTYGKYEAF
TRBV24-1	TRBJ1-5	ATSDSRDRGPLGAQH
TRBV7-2	TRBJ1-2	ASSFQRGRINYGYT
TRBV10-3	TRBJ2-7	AIRGQARSSYEQY
TRBV6-5	TRBJ2-7	ASSSVLGSSYEQY
TRBV7-6	TRBJ2-6	ASSLDGTLGANVLT
TRBV28	TRBJ2-7	ASSPPRVAAYEQY
TRBV19	TRBJ1-4	ASMSGSATNEKLF
TRBV28	TRBJ1-5	ASSPGTAISPQH
TRBV19	TRBJ1-5	ASSIRDGDQPQH
TRBV20-1	TRBJ2-2	SVTGTGELF
TRBV12-3/TRBV12-4	TRBJ2-5	ASRIDPRETQY
TRBV11-2	TRBJ2-7	ASSSRDRGASYEQY
TRBV5-1	TRBJ2-7	ASSLVAYGGSHEQY
TRBV6-5	TRBJ1-2	ASSYSIGGTRT
TRBV5-1	TRBJ2-7	ASSLRTDRSYEQY
TRBV6-2/TRBV6-3	TRBJ1-1	ASSSERLEAF
TRBV28	TRBJ2-6	ASSFGTGTGDSGANVLT
TRBV9	TRBJ2-7	ASSVAGGGAYEQY
TRBV2	TRBJ2-3	ASATGLGVRDTQY
TRBV19	TRBJ2-1	ASSIAGLSNEQF
TRBV19	TRBJ1-1	ASTISQSRNTEAF
TRBV5-4	TRBJ2-7	ASSLASGSLYEQY
TRBV13	TRBJ2-1	ASRRGGAGGLRLYNEQF
TRBV6-6	TRBJ1-3	ASSQTAVSGNTIY
TRBV4-1	TRBJ1-5	ASSQVFQGGMPQH
TRBV5-1	TRBJ1-1	ASSLAGKMNTEAF
TRBV10-3	TRBJ1-3	AISEAGTTRNTIY